The clone carrying this TCR beta chain has a count of ten or more. Its specificity is unknown. The CDR3 is made up of 15 amino acids. The ends were cut back, 7 bases at V and 1 base at J, with 16 bases in the middle. Germline values: CDR1 MNHEY, CDR2 SMNVEV (reference sequence). The sample belongs to a study of read filtering for tumor transcriptome and immune sequencing. Molecular barcoded adaptors covering alpha/delta and beta/gamma chains were used on about 390 ng RNA. TCRdb recomputed calls from the reads with MiXCR, one row per CDR3 protein. In the table there are 35,000 to 40,000 distinct CDR3 sequences, 14% of which are singletons. The study's findings and limits: Sorted CD138-negative bone marrow cells were not purified T cells.

The sequenced material came from a population of CD138-negative cells sorted from bone marrow. The clonotype was recovered from a donor aged 40 or older with multiple myeloma. The rearrangement joins TRBV27 to TRBJ1-1; D uncertain. CDR3 sequence reads: CASMRLHTQNTEAFF. The DNA of the CDR3 is TGTGCCAGCATGCGCCTGCACACACAGAACACTGAAGCTTTCTTT.